These 18 T cell receptor beta chains were sequenced from one sample in a study of vaccination and CD4 T cells after COVID-19. The antigens of these receptors remain unknown. Treatment: roughly 10-day PBMC culture with coronavirus spike peptide pools or control peptides (ViraFEST assay). Cultured CD4+ T-cell DNA underwent Oncomine TCR Beta short-read sequencing. TCRdb called the PCR reads again in MiXCR, with one record for every CDR3 protein. The table lists more than 3,500 distinct CDR3 sequences, 68% of them singletons. Sequenced input: CD4+ T cells from blood, cultured in vitro. These receptor sequences come from a human donor who had recovered from COVID-19.

This clonotype was counted between two and nine times. The chain has TRBV21-1 and TRBJ1-2. TRBV21-1 is designated a pseudogene. The CDR3 runs 18 residues. CDR3 DNA: TGTGCCAGCAGCAAAGCGCTTTGGGAGCTAGACTTAAACTATGGCTACACCTTC. Protein: CASSKALWELDLNYGYTF.

The chain is built from TRBV24-1 and TRBJ1-1; D is undetermined. Trimming cost V 6 bases and J 1 base, with 5 bases left between them. The CDR3 spans 12 residues. CDR1 KGHDR and CDR2 SFDVKD come from the germline V gene. CDR3 region: CATSPSNTEAFF. CDR3 nucleotides: TGTGCCACCAGTCCCTCGAACACTGAAGCTTTCTTT.

This chain connects TRBV20-1 to TRBJ1-5; 7 nucleotides agree with TRBD1. The CDR3 spans 13 residues. The germline CDR1 and CDR2 sequences are DFQATT and SNEGSKA (reference sequence). V dropped 5 bases and J dropped 4; count of bases not matched to a gene: 5. The CDR3 DNA follows: TGCAGTGCTCCCCAGGGGGGGAATCAGCCCCAGCATTTT. Encoded protein: CSAPQGGNQPQHF.

The CDR3 coding sequence is TGTGCCAGTAGTATAGATCACGCACAGATGGCGCAGTACTTC. Protein: CASSIDHAQMAQYF. This chain uses TRBV19 with TRBJ2-7; D unclear. This CDR3 contains 14 residues. Trimming stripped 0 bases from V and 9 bases from J, with 15 bases between. CDR1 and CDR2 from the germline V gene are LNHDA and SQIVND (reference sequence).

This chain connects TRBV7-2 to TRBJ1-5, with 7 bases that match TRBD1. CDR1 is SGHTA and CDR2 is FQGNSA in the germline V gene. With 0 bases clipped from V and 2 bases from J, the junction kept 10 bases outside the gene matches. This CDR3 has 18 residues. DNA of the CDR3: TGTGCCAGCAGCTTAGCCCCAGGGGGAGGGTTGGGCAATCAGCCCCAGCATTTT. Amino acid sequence: CASSLAPGGGLGNQPQHF.

This chain links TRBV10-3 with TRBJ2-1; 10 bases match TRBD2. J lost 6 bases, V lost 9 bases, and 5 bases had no gene match. The CDR3 covers 13 residues. In germline, CDR1 is ENHRY, CDR2 SYGVKD. The CDR3 region is CAITSGGANEQFF. DNA of the CDR3: TGTGCCATAACGAGCGGGGGGGCCAATGAGCAGTTCTTC.

This chain uses TRBV27 with TRBJ1-2; TRBD1 agrees at 7 bases. V shed 6 bases, J shed 4 bases, and the junction held 11 bases outside the gene matches. The germline CDR1 and CDR2 sequences are MNHEY and SMNVEV (reference sequence). This CDR3 spans 15 amino acids. The CDR3, as DNA: TGTGCCAGCAGCAGAACGTGGGACAGCCCCTATGGCTACACCTTC. The encoded protein is CASSRTWDSPYGYTF.

This clonotype is medium-sized within its sample. The J gene is TRBJ1-5, the V gene TRBV10-3, with D possibly being TRBD1 (5 bases). Trimming removed 3 bases at V and 6 bases at J, with 18 bases between. CDR1 ENHRY and CDR2 SYGVKD come from the germline V gene. There are 16 residues in the CDR3. The CDR3 sequence is CAISEWGKEAGQPQHF. The CDR3 DNA reads TGTGCCATCAGTGAATGGGGGAAGGAGGCCGGTCAGCCCCAGCATTTT.

The chain links TRBV15 to TRBJ1-5; D uncertain. V shed 0 bases and J shed 4 bases, with 1 base lying between them. The CDR3 is made up of 12 amino acids. The V gene's germline CDR1 is LNHNV and CDR2 YYDKDF (reference sequence). The CDR3 region has the DNA TGTGCCACCAGCAGAGATAATCAGCCCCAGCATTTT. This sequence encodes CATSRDNQPQHF.

This clonotype came up a few times. The rearrangement links TRBV28 to TRBJ2-7; TRBD1 matches at 7 bases. Germline loops: CDR1 MDHEN, CDR2 SYDVKM. This CDR3 comprises 13 residues. J was trimmed by 4 bases and V by 2 bases; bases with no gene match: 2. The CDR3 reads CASSLQTGYEQYF. CDR3 nucleotide sequence: TGTGCCAGCAGTTTACAGACAGGGTACGAGCAGTACTTC.

The gene calls are TRBV24-1 and TRBJ1-5; 9 bases map to TRBD1. The CDR3 is 16 residues long. With 2 bases clipped from V and 6 bases from J, the junction kept 7 bases outside the gene matches. The germline gives CDR1 KGHDR, CDR2 SFDVKD. In nucleotides, the CDR3 is TGTGCCACCAGTGATTGGGGACAGGGAAAGGGTCAGCCCCAGCATTTT. Protein: CATSDWGQGKGQPQHF.

Only a few counts were recorded for this clonotype. The chain links TRBV30 to TRBJ1-2, with a possible D match to TRBD1 (6 bases). There are 12 residues in the CDR3. Germline V gene lookup returns CDR1 GTSNPN and CDR2 SVGIG (reference sequence). Trimming took off 5 bases at V and 7 bases at J, with 14 bases between the two ends. Written as DNA, the CDR3 is TGTGCCTGGGGGAACAGGGTCCTTGGCTACACCTTC. Amino acids: CAWGNRVLGYTF.

The chain has TRBV27 and TRBJ2-7; D perhaps matches TRBD2 (7 bases). V was cut by 2 bases and J by 3 bases, with 11 bases left in between. CDR3 length equals 14 residues. Per the germline V gene, CDR1 is MNHEY and CDR2 is SMNVEV (reference sequence). The CDR3 nucleotides read TGTGCCAGCAGTTTACAGGGAGGGGGCTACGAGCAGTACTTC. It translates to CASSLQGGGYEQYF.

The chain employs TRBV24-1 and TRBJ2-3; D is possibly TRBD2 (5 bases). Trimming pared 9 bases from V and 3 bases from J, leaving 15 bases between. Germline assignment: CDR1 KGHDR and CDR2 SFDVKD. The CDR3 consists of 14 residues. CDR3 region: CATEGVSSTDTQYF. The CDR3, as DNA: TGTGCCACCGAGGGAGTCAGTAGTACAGATACGCAGTATTTT.

The rearrangement uses TRBV20-1 and TRBJ2-7, with TRBD1 matching 9 bases. V was clipped by 6 bases and J by 0 bases; unmatched bases: 15. Germline V gene sequence: CDR1 DFQATT, CDR2 SNEGSKA (reference sequence). This CDR3 has 17 amino acids. The CDR3 DNA follows: TGCAGTGCCCTAGGGGGTACCGGGACAGGGTACTCCTACGAGCAGTACTTC. Its protein is CSALGGTGTGYSYEQYF.

This clonotype was recorded a few times. The V gene is TRBV19, the J gene TRBJ1-1; D remains unclear. There are 10 residues in the CDR3. From germline, CDR1 is LNHDA and CDR2 SQIVND (reference sequence). CDR3 in DNA: TGTACGGCCGGGAACACTGAAGCTTTCTTT. Amino acids: CTAGNTEAFF. The whole variable domain, remainder taken from reference TRBV19 and TRBJ1-1, is DGGITQSPKYLFRKEGQNVTLSCEQNLNHDAMYWYRQDPGQGLRLIYYSQIVNDFQKGDIAEGYSVSREKKESFPLTVTSAQKNPTAFYLCTAGNTEAFFGQGTRLTVV.

This clonotype turned up a few times. The CDR3 nucleotides read TGTGCCAGCACCGGACTAGAGGGGGAGACCCAGTACTTC. Its protein product is CASTGLEGETQYF. The chain joins TRBV2 to TRBJ2-5; TRBD2 agrees at 7 bases. V was pared by 7 bases and J by 5 bases, with 7 bases of the junction left unmatched. CDR1 and CDR2 (germline): SNHLY, FYNNEI. The CDR3 extends over 13 amino acids.

The rearrangement uses TRBV7-3 and TRBJ2-1; TRBD2 agrees at 11 bases. The CDR3 is 17 residues long. Trimming at V came to 3 bases and at J to 6 bases, leaving 10 bases not matched to a gene. Germline values: CDR1 SGHTA, CDR2 FQGTGA. The CDR3 is CASSFLASGGLSNEQFF. CDR3 DNA sequence: TGTGCCAGCAGCTTCCTGGCTAGCGGGGGGCTATCCAATGAGCAGTTCTTC.